This TCR beta chain was identified during a study of T cells in Graves' hyperthyroidism and ophthalmopathy. This clonotype was detected ten times or more. Its target is unknown. Uncontrolled infections, other autoimmune diseases, pregnancy or lactation led to exclusion of patients. RNA transcripts yielded amplified TCR beta CDR3 regions. HTBI primers were used for first-round RT-PCR of the TCR CDR3. MiXCR, run by TCRdb on the multiplex PCR reads, gives a single entry per CDR3 protein. The table shows about 380,000 distinct CDR3 sequences, with 13% to 15% occurring only once. Germline assignment: CDR1 LGHDT and CDR2 YNNKEL (reference sequence). The CDR3 spans 15 residues. J lost 1 base, V lost 6 bases, and 6 bases had no gene match. Study-level points and caveats: The model forecast ophthalmopathy, anticipating it by a median roughly 6.5 months before onset. Through a model of 13 V-J features, ophthalmopathy was separated from stable hyperthyroidism. Most thyroid clonotypes expanded above 0.001 appeared in blood too.

Sequencing input: blood. The clonotype originates from a woman in her twenties or thirties with Graves' ophthalmopathy. V is TRBV3-1 and J is TRBJ2-3; 8 nucleotides line up with TRBD2. CDR3: CASSRAGDGTDTQYF. CDR3 nucleotide sequence: TGTGCCAGCAGTCGAGCGGGGGATGGCACAGATACGCAGTATTTT.